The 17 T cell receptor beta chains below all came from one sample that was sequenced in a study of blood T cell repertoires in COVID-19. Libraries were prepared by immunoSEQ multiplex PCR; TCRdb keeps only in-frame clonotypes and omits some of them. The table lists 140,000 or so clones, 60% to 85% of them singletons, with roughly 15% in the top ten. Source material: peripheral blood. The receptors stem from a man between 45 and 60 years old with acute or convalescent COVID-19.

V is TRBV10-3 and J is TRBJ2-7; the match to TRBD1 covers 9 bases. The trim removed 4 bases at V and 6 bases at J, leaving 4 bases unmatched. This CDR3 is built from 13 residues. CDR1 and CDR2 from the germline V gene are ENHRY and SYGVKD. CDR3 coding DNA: TGTGCCATCAGTGTGGACAGGGGAAGCGAGCAGTACTTC. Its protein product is CAISVDRGSEQYF.

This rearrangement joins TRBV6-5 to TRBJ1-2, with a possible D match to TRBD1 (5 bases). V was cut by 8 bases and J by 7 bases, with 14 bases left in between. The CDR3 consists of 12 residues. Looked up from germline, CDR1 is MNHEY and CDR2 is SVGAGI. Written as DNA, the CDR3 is TGTGCCAGCCCACAGGCCCCGGTTGGCTACACCTTC. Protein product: CASPQAPVGYTF.

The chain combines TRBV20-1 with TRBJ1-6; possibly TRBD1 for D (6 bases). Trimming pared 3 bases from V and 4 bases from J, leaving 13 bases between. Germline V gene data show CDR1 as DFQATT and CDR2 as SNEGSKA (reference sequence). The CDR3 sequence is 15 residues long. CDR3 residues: CSASTGTNYNSPLHF. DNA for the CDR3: TGCAGTGCTAGTACAGGGACCAATTATAATTCACCCCTCCACTTT.

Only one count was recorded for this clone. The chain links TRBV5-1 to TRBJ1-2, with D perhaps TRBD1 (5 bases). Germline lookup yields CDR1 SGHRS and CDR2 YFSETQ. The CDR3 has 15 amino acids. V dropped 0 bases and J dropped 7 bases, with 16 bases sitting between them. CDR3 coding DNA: TGCGCCAGCAGCTTGGAGTTTGCAGGGTCGTCTGGCTACACCTTC. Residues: CASSLEFAGSSGYTF.

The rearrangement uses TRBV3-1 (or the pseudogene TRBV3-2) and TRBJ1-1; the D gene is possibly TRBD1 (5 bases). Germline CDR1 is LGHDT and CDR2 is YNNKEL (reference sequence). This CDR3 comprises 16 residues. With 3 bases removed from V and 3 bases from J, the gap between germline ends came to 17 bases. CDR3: CASSQTAGSPYTEAFF. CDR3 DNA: TGTGCCAGCAGCCAGACGGCAGGGTCCCCTTACACTGAAGCTTTCTTT.

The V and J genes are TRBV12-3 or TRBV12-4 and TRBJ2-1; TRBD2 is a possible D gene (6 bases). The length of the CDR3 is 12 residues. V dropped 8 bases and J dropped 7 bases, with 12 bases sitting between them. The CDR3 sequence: CASGGSQNEQFF. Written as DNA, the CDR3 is TGTGCCAGCGGGGGGTCACAGAATGAGCAGTTCTTC.

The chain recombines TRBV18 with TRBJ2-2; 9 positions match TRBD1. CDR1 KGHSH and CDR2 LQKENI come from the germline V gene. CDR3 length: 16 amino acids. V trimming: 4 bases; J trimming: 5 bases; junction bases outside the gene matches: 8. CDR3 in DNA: TGTGCCAGCTCACTGTTGGGACAGGGAACGACCGGGGAGCTGTTTTTT. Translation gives CASSLLGQGTTGELFF. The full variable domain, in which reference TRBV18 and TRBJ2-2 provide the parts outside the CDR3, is NAGVMQNPRHLVRRRGQEARLRCSPMKGHSHVYWYRQLPEEGLKFMVYLQKENIIDESGMPKERFSAEFPKEGPSILRIQQVVRGDSAAYFCASSLLGQGTTGELFFGEGSRLTVL.

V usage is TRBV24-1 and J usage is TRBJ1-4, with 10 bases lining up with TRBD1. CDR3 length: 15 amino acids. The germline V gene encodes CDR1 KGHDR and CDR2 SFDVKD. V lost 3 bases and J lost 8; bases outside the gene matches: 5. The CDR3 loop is CATSDGTGDLEKLFF. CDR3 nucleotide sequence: TGTGCCACCAGTGATGGGACAGGGGATTTGGAAAAACTGTTTTTT.

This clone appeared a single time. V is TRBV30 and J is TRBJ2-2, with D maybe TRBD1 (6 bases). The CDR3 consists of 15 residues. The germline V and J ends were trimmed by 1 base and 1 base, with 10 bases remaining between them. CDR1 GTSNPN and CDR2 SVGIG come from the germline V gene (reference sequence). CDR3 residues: CAWSGEGENTGELFF. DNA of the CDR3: TGTGCCTGGAGTGGCGAGGGGGAGAACACCGGGGAGCTGTTTTTT.

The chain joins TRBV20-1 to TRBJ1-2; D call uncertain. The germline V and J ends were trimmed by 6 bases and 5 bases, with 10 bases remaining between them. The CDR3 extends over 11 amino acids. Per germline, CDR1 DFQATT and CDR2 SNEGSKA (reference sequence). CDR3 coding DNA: TGCAGTGCGGGAGATGCGTATGGCTACACCTTC. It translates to CSAGDAYGYTF.

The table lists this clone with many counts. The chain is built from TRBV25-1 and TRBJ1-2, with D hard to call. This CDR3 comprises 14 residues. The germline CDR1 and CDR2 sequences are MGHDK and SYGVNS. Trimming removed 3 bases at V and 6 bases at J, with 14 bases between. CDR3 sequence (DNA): TGTGCCAGCAGTGACCCAACGGCCGGGGATGGCTACACCTTC. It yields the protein CASSDPTAGDGYTF.

This CDR3 reads CASGLLTGVGANVLTF. The CDR3 bases are TGTGCTAGTGGTTTGCTTACAGGGGTCGGGGCCAACGTCCTGACTTTC. The chain is built from TRBV12-5 and TRBJ2-6; 7 bases align to TRBD1. The ends lost 2 bases at V and 4 bases at J; junction bases unmatched: 5. The CDR3 spans 16 residues. The germline V gene encodes CDR1 LGHNT and CDR2 FRNRAP.

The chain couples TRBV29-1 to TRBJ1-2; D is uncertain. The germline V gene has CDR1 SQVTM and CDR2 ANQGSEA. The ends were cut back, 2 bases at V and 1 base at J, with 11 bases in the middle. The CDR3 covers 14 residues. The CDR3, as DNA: TGCAGCGTTGAAATGGAGGCGGATAACTATGGCTACACCTTC. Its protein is CSVEMEADNYGYTF.

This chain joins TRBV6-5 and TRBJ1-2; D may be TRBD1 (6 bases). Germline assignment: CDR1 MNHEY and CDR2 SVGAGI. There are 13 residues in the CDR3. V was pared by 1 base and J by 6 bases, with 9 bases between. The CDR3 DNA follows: TGTGCCAGCAGTTACTTAGGGGGAGATGGCTACACCTTC. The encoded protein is CASSYLGGDGYTF.

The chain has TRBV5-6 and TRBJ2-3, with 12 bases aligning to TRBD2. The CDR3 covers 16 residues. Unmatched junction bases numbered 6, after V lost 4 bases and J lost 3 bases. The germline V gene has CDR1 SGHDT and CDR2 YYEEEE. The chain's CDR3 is CASSNGLAGWTDTQYF. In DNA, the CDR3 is TGTGCCAGCAGCAATGGACTAGCGGGGTGGACAGATACGCAGTATTTT.

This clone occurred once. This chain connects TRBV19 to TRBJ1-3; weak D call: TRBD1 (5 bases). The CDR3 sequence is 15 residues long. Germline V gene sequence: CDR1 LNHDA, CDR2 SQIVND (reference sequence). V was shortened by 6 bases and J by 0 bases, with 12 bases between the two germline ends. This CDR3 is CASRVGHSSGNTIYF. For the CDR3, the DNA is TGTGCCAGTAGGGTGGGGCACAGCTCTGGAAACACCATATATTTT.

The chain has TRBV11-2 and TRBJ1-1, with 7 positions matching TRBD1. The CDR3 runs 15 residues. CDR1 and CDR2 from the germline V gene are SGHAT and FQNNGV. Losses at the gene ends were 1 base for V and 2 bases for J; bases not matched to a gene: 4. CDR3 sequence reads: CASSLGQGLNTEAFF. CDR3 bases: TGTGCCAGCAGCTTAGGACAGGGACTCAACACTGAAGCTTTCTTT.